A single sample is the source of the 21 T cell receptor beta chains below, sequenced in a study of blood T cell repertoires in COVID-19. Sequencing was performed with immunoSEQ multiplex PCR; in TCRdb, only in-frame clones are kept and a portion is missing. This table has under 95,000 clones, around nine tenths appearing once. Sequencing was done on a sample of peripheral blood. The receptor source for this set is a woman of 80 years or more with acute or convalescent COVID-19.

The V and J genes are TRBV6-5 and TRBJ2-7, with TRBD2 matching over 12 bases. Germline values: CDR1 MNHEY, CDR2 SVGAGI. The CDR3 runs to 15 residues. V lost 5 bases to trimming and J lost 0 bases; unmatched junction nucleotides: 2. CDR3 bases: TGTGCCAGCAGTCGGACTAGCGGGGTCTCCTACGAGCAGTACTTC. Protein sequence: CASSRTSGVSYEQYF.

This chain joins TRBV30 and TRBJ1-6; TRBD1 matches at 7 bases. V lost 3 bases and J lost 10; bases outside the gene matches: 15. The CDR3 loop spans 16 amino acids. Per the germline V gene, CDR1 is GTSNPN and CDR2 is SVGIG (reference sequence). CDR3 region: CAWSRPAGTADSPLHF. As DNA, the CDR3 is TGTGCCTGGAGCAGGCCTGCCGGGACAGCGGACTCACCCCTCCACTTT.

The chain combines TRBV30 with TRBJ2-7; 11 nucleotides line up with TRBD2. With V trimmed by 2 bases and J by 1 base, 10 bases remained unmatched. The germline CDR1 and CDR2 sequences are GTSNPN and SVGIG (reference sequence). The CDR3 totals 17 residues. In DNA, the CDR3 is TGTGCCTGGAGTCCATCCAGGACTAGCGGGCCTTCCTACGAGCAGTACTTC. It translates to CAWSPSRTSGPSYEQYF.

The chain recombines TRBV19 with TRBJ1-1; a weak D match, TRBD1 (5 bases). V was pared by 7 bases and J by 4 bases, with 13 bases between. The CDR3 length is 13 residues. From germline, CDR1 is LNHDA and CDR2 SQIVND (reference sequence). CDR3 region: CASKGSGVTEAFF. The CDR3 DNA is TGTGCCAGTAAGGGGTCGGGGGTCACTGAAGCTTTCTTT.

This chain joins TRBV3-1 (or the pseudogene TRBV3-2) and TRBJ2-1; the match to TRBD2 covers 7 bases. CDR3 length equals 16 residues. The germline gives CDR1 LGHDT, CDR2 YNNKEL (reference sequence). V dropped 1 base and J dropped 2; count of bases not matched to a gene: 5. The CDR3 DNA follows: TGTGCCAGCAGCCAAGTGGGAGGGAGGGCCTACAATGAGCAGTTCTTC. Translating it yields CASSQVGGRAYNEQFF.

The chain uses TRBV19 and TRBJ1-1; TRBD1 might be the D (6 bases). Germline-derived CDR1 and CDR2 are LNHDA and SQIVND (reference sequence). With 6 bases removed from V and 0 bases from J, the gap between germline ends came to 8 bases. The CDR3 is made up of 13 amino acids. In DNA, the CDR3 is TGTGCCAGTAGCACAGGGATGAACACTGAAGCTTTCTTT. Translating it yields CASSTGMNTEAFF.

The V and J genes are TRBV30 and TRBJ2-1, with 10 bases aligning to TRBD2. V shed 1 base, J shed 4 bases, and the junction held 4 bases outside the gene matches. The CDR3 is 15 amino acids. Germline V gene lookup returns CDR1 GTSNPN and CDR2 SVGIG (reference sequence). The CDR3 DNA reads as TGTGCCTGGAGTGAGACTAGCGGGCTATACAATGAGCAGTTCTTC. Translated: CAWSETSGLYNEQFF.

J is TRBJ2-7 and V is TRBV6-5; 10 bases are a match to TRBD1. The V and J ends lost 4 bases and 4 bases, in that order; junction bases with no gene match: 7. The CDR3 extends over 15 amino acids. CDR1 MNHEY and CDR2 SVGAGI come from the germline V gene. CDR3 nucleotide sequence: TGTGCCAGCAGTTCGTCCGGGACAGGGGCGTACGAGCAGTACTTC. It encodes CASSSSGTGAYEQYF.

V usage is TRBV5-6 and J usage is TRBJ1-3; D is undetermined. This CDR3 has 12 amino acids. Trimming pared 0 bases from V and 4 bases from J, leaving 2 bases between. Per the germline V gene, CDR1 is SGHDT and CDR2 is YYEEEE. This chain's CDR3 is CASSLAGNTIYF. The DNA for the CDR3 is TGTGCCAGCAGCTTGGCAGGAAACACCATATATTTT.

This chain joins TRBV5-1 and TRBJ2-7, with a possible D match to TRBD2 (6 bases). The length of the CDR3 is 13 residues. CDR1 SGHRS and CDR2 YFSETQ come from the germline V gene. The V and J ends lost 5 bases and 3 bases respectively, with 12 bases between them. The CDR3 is CASSPGSDYEQYF. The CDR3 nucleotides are TGCGCCAGCAGTCCCGGGAGCGACTACGAGCAGTACTTC.

The CDR3 reads CASSPYQETQYF. The CDR3 DNA sequence: TGTGCCAGCAGCCCATACCAAGAGACCCAGTACTTC. V is TRBV11-2 and J is TRBJ2-5, with D hard to call. Trimming left V 5 bases short and J 0 bases short, with 4 bases between. In germline, CDR1 is SGHAT, CDR2 FQNNGV. This CDR3 is built from 12 residues.

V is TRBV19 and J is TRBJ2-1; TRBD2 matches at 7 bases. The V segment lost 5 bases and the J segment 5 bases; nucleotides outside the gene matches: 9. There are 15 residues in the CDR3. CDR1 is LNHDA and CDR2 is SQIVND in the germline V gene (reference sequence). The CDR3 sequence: CASSPSGEPHNEQFF. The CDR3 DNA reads TGTGCCAGTAGTCCTAGCGGAGAACCCCACAATGAGCAGTTCTTC.

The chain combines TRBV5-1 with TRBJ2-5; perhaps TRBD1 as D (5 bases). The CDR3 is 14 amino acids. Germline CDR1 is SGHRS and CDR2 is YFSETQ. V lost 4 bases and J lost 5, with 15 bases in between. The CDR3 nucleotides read TGCGCCAGCAGCGTGGGCACAGGCCGGGAGACCCAGTACTTC. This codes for CASSVGTGRETQYF.

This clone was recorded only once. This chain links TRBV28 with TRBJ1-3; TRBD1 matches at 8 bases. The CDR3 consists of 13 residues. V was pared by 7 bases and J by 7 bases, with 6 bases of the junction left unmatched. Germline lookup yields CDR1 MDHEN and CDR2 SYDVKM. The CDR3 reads CASTGGAGNTIYF. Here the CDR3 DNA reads TGTGCCAGCACAGGGGGCGCAGGGAACACCATATATTTT.

CDR3 loop: CASSLAVLAGEVGELFF. The DNA for the CDR3 is TGTGCCAGCAGCTTGGCGGTACTAGCGGGAGAGGTCGGGGAGCTGTTTTTT. This chain joins TRBV5-8 and TRBJ2-2; 11 bases are shared with TRBD2. The CDR3 has 17 residues. Germline V gene sequence: CDR1 SGHTS, CDR2 YDEGEE. The J segment lost 7 bases and the V segment lost 0 bases, leaving 8 bases of the junction unmatched.

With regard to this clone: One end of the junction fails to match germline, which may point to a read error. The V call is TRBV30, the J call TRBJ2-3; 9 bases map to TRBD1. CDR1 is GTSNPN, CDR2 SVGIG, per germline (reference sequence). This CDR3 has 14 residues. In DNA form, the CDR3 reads TGTGCCCGGAGACAGGGGGTAGTCACAGATACGCAGTATTTT. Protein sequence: CARRQGVVTDTQYF.

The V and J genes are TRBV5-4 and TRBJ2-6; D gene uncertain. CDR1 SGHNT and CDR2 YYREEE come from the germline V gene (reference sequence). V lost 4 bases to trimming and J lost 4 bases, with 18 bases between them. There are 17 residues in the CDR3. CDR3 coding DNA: TGTGCCAGCAGCCAACACCTCATAACGAGGGGGGCCAACGTCCTGACTTTC. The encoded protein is CASSQHLITRGANVLTF.

The CDR3 sequence: CASSRLSSNEQFF. The CDR3 DNA sequence: TGTGCCAGCAGTCGACTATCAAGTAATGAGCAGTTCTTC. The chain is built from TRBV6-5 and TRBJ2-1, with TRBD2 as a possible D gene (5 bases). V lost 5 bases and J 7 bases, leaving 12 bases between the germline ends. Germline V gene lookup returns CDR1 MNHEY and CDR2 SVGAGI. The CDR3 is made up of 13 amino acids.

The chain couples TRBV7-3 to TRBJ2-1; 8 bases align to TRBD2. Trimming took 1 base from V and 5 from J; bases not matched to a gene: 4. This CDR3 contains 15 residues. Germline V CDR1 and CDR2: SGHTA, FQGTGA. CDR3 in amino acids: CASSLRAGGHNEQFF. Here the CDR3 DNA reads TGTGCCAGCAGCTTAAGGGCGGGGGGACACAATGAGCAGTTCTTC.

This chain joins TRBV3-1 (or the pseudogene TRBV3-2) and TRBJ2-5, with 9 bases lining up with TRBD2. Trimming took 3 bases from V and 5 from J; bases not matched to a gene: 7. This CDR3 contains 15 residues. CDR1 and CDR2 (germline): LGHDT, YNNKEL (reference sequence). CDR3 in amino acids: CASSQVAGAGETQYF. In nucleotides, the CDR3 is TGTGCCAGCAGCCAGGTAGCGGGAGCGGGTGAGACCCAGTACTTC.

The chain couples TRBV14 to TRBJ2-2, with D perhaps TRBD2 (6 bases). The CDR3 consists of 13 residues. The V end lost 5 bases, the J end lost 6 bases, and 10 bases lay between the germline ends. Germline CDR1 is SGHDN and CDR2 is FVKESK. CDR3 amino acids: CASSWGDAGELFF. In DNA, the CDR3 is TGTGCCAGCAGCTGGGGGGACGCCGGGGAGCTGTTTTTT.